This note documents a single T cell receptor beta chain sequence. The PCR made use of 60 Vbeta and 13 Jbeta primers. Data came from immunoSEQ multiplex PCR; TCRdb stores just in-frame clones and leaves some out. The sample table sets out more than 60,000 clones. This sample is drawn from a study of cytomegalovirus exposure and HLA in healthy donors. Germline values: CDR1 MNHEY, CDR2 SMNVEV (reference sequence). CDR3 length equals 14 residues. The ends lost 2 bases at V and 4 bases at J; junction bases unmatched: 2. Sequencing input: PBMCs. This receptor was obtained from a boy aged 5-17 years in good health and CMV-seronegative. V gene TRBV27 combines with J gene TRBJ2-1, with TRBD2 matching 7 bases. This CDR3 is CASSLGGGYNEQFF. DNA of the CDR3: TGTGCCAGCAGTTTAGGGGGAGGGTACAATGAGCAGTTCTTC.